This T cell receptor beta chain was sequenced for a study of T cell changes during pregnancy in multiple sclerosis (dated by TCRdb to the late 2010s). Some background on the complete study: The study examined how the T cell repertoire changed over the course of pregnancy in women with multiple sclerosis.

Library preparation used the immunoSEQ multiplex PCR assay. As stored in TCRdb, this immuneACCESS dataset retains in-frame rearrangements with V and J assigned. A fraction of the clones does not appear; measured against another copy, unresolved V genes explain less than half of the discrepancy, and the remainder lacks a known reason. The sample has about 80,000 clones on record, roughly nine tenths of them singletons. The ten largest clones take up 1.4% of the sample. The CDR3, from cysteine to phenylalanine, totals 13 residues. The CDR3 DNA has 39 bases and is translated from base 1. Trimming costs V 7 bases and J 1 base, and their ends lie 12 bases apart. The germline V gene supplies CDR1 SQVTM and CDR2 ANQGSEA. Comment on this clone: Its binding antigen is unknown. No much larger clonotype is one base removed from it; base qualities were not supplied.

The clonotype comes from a female donor with multiple sclerosis, enrolled in a pregnancy study. Here the sequenced sample was peripheral blood, taken before pregnancy. The sequence is built from TRBV29-1 and TRBJ2-3, with no reliable assignment of the D segment. Here is the DNA: TGCAGCGCCGGCGGTCGGCGCACAGATACGCAGTATTTT. It translates as CSAGGRRTDTQYF.